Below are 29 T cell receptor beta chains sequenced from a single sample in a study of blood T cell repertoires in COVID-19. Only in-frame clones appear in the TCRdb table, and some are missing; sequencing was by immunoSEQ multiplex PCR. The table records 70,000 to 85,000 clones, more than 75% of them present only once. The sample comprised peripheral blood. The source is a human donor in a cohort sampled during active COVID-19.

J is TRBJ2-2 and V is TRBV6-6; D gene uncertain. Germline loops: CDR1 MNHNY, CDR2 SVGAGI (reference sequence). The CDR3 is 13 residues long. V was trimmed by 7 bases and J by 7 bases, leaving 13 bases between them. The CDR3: CASKPRSNGELFF. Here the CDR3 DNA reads TGTGCCAGCAAACCTAGGAGCAACGGGGAGCTGTTTTTT.

In DNA, the CDR3 is TGTGCCAGCAGCCACAATGGGCTAGCGGGACGGGAGCAGTACTTC. Protein sequence: CASSHNGLAGREQYF. This rearrangement joins TRBV3-1 (or the pseudogene TRBV3-2) to TRBJ2-7; TRBD2 matches at 9 bases. CDR3 length equals 15 residues. Trimming cost V 3 bases and J 7 bases; bases outside gene matches: 10. Looked up from germline, CDR1 is LGHDT and CDR2 is YNNKEL (reference sequence).

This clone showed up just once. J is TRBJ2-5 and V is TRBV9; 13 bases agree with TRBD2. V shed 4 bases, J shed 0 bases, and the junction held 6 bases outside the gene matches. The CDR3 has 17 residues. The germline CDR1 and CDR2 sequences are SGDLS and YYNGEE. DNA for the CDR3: TGTGCCAGCAGCCAGCAGGGACTAGCGGGGTACCAAGAGACCCAGTACTTC. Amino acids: CASSQQGLAGYQETQYF.

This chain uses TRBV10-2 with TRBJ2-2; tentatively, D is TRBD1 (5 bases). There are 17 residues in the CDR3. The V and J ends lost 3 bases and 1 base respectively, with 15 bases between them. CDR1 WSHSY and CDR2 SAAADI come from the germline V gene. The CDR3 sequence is CASSEAVGLLNTGELFF. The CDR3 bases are TGCGCCAGCAGTGAAGCCGTGGGGCTTCTGAACACCGGGGAGCTGTTTTTT.

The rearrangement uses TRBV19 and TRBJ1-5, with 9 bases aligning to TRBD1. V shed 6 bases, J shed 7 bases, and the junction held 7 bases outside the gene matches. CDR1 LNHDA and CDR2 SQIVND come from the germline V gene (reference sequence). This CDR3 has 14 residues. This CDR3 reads CASRVDRGGQPQHF. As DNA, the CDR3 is TGTGCCAGTAGGGTCGACAGGGGGGGCCAGCCCCAGCATTTT.

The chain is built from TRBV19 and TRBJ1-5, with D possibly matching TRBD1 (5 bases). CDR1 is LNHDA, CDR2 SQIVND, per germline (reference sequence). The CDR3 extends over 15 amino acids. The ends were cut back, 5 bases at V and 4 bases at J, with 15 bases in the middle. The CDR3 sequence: CASSWKGRGNQPQHF. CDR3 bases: TGTGCCAGTAGTTGGAAGGGTAGGGGTAATCAGCCCCAGCATTTT.

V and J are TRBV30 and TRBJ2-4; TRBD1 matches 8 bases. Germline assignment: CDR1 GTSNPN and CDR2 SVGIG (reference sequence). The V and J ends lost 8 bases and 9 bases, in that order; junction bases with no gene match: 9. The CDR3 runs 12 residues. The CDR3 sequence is CATDRDYGIQYF. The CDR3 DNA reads TGTGCCACGGACAGGGATTACGGCATTCAGTACTTC. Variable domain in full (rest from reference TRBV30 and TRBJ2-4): SQTIHQWPATLVQPVGSPLSLECTVEGTSNPNLYWYRQAAGRGLQLLFYSVGIGQISSEVPQNLSASRPQDRQFILSSKKLLLSDSGFYLCATDRDYGIQYFGAGTRLSVL.

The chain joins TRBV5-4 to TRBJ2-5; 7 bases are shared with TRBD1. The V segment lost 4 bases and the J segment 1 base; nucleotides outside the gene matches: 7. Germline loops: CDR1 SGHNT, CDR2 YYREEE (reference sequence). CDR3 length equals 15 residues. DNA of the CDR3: TGTGCCAGCAGCCCGGTGGGACAGTCCCAAGAGACCCAGTACTTC. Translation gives CASSPVGQSQETQYF.

The CDR3 DNA follows: TGTGCCAGCAGCGGGAGTGAAAGCTCCTACAATGAGCAGTTCTTC. Protein product: CASSGSESSYNEQFF. V usage is TRBV9 and J usage is TRBJ2-1; D uncertain. The CDR3 is made up of 15 amino acids. Between the trimmed V and J ends, which lost 3 bases and 0 bases, there was a span of 10 bases. Germline CDR1 and CDR2: SGDLS and YYNGEE.

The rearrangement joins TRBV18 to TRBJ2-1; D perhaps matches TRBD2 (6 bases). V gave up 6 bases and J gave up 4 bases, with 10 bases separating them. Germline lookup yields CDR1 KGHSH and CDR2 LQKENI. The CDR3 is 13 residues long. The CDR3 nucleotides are TGTGCCAGCTCTGGGGGGTTGTACAATGAGCAGTTCTTC. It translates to CASSGGLYNEQFF.

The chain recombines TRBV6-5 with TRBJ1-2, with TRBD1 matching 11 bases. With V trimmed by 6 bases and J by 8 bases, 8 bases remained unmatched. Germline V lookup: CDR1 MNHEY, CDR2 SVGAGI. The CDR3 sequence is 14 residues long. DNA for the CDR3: TGTGCCAGCAGCCGATCGGACAGGGGGCAAGGCTACACCTTC. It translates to CASSRSDRGQGYTF.

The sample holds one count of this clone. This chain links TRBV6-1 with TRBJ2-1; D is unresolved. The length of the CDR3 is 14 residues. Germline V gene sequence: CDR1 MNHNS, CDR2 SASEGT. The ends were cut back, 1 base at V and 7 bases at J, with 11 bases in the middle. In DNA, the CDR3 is TGTGCCAGCAGTGAAGTAAGTACTGTGAATGAGCAGTTCTTC. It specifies CASSEVSTVNEQFF.

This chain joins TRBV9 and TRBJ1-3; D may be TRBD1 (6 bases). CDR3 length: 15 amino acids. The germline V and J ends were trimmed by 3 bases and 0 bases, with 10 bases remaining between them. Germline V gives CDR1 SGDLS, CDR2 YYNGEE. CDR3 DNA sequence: TGTGCCAGCAGCGACAGGGCCGGCTCTGGAAACACCATATATTTT. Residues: CASSDRAGSGNTIYF.

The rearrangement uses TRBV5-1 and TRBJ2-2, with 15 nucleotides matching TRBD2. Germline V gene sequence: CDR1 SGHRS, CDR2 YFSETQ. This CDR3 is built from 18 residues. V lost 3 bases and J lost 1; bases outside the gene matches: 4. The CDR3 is CASSSAGLAGGNTGELFF. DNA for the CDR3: TGCGCCAGCAGCTCTGCGGGACTAGCGGGAGGGAACACCGGGGAGCTGTTTTTT.

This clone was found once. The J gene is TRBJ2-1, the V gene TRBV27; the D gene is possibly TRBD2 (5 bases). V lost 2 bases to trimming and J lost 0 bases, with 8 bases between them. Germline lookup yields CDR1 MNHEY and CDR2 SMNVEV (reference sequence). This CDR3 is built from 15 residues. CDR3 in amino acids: CASSLSGVSYNEQFF. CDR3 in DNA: TGTGCCAGCAGTTTAAGCGGAGTCTCCTACAATGAGCAGTTCTTC.

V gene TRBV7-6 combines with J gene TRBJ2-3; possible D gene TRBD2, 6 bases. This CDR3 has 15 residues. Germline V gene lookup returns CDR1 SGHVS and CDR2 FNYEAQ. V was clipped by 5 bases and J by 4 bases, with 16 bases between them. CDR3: CASSLSLASPDTQYF. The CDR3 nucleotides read TGTGCCAGCAGCCTATCCCTAGCGAGTCCAGATACGCAGTATTTT.

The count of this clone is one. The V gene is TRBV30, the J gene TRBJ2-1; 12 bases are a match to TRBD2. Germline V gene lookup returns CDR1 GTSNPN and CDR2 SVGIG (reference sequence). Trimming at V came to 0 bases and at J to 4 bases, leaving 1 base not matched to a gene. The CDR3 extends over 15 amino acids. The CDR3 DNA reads TGTGCCTGGAGTGTTGGACTAGCGGGATACAATGAGCAGTTCTTC. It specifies CAWSVGLAGYNEQFF.

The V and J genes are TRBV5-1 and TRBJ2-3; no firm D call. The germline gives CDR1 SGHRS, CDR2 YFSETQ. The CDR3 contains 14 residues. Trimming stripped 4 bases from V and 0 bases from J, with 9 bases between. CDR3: CASSTTTSTDTQYF. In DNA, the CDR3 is TGCGCCAGCAGCACGACAACTAGCACAGATACGCAGTATTTT.

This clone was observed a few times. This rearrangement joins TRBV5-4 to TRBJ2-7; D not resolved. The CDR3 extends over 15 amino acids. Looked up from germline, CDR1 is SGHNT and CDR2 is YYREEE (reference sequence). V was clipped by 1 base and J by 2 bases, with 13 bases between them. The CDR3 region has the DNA TGTGCCAGCAGCTTGATCCTTGACACCACCTACGAGCAGTACTTC. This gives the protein CASSLILDTTYEQYF.

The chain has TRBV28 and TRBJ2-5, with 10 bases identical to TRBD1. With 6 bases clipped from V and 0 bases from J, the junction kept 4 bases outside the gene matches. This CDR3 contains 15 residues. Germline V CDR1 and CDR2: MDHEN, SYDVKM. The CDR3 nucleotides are TGTGCCAGCAGGTCGGACAGGGGGTACCAAGAGACCCAGTACTTC. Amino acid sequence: CASRSDRGYQETQYF.

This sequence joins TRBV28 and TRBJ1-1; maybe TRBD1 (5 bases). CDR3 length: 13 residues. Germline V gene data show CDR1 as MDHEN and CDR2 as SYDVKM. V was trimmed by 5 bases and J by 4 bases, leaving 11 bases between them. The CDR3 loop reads CASSRGRGTEAFF. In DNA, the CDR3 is TGTGCCAGCAGTCGGGGGAGGGGCACTGAAGCTTTCTTT.

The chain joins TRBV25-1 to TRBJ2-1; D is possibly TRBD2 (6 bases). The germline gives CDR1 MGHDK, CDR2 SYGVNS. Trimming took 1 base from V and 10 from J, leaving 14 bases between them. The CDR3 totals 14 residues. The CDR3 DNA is TGTGCCAGCAGTGAATGGGGGGTCTGGCCAGAGCAGTTCTTC. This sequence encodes CASSEWGVWPEQFF.

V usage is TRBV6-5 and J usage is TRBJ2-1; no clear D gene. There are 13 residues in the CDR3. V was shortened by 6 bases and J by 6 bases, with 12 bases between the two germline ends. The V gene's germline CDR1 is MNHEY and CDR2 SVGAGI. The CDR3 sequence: CASSLGWSNEQFF. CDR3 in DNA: TGTGCCAGCAGCCTAGGTTGGAGCAATGAGCAGTTCTTC.

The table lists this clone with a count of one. In DNA, the CDR3 is TGTGCCAGTAGTATAGCGGCCGGGAGGGCCCTCAATGAGCAGTTCTTC. Protein sequence: CASSIAAGRALNEQFF. The rearrangement uses TRBV19 and TRBJ2-1; TRBD2 matches at 8 bases. This CDR3 region has 16 residues. The V gene's germline CDR1 is LNHDA and CDR2 SQIVND (reference sequence). The V gene end was trimmed by 1 base and the J gene end by 6 bases; junction bases not matched to a gene: 8.

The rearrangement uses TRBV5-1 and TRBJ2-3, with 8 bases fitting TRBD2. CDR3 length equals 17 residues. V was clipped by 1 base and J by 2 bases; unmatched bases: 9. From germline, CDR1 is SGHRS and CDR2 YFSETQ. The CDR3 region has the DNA TGCGCCAGCAGCTTGTTTGCGTCGGGAGGGAACACAGATACGCAGTATTTT. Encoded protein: CASSLFASGGNTDTQYF.

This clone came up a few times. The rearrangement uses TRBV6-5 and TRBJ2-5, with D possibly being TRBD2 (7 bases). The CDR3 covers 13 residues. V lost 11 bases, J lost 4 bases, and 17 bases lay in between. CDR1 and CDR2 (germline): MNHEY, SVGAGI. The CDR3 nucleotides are TGTGCCGGACGTGAGGCGGGGGCAGAGACCCAGTACTTC. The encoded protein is CAGREAGAETQYF.

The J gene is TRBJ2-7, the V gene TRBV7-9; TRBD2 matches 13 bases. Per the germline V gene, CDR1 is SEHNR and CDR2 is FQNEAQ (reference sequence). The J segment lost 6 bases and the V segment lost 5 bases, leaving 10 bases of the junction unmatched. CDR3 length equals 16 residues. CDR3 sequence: CASSQGLAGPLFEQYF. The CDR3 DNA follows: TGTGCCAGCAGCCAGGGACTAGCGGGACCCCTATTCGAGCAGTACTTC.

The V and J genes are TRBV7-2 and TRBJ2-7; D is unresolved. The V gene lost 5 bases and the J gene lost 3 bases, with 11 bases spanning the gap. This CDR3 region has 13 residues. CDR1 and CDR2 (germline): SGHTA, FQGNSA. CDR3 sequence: CASSPQSNYEQYF. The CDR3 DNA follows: TGTGCCAGCAGCCCCCAGTCCAACTACGAGCAGTACTTC.

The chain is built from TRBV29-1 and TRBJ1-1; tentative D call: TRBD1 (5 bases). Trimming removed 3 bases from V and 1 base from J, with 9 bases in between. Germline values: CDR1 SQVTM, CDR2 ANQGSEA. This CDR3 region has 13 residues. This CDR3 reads CSVDGGENTEAFF. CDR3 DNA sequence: TGCAGCGTTGACGGGGGAGAGAACACTGAAGCTTTCTTT.